This TCR beta chain was observed in a study of T cells in Graves' hyperthyroidism and ophthalmopathy (dated by TCRdb to between 2018 and 2021). At the level of the whole study: Peripheral blood samples were taken at the time of initial diagnosis, prior to any treatment. Whether ophthalmopathy could be predicted prospectively was tested in an independent validation cohort made up of 18 to 20 hyperthyroidism patients plus 17 patients who later progressed to ophthalmopathy. The study also compared thyroid tissue and blood T-cell repertoires from more than 5 Graves' hyperthyroidism patients. The approximately 98 discovery patients were randomly divided into training and test sets at a 7:3 ratio. TCR Vbeta CDR3 sequencing of 120 to 150 peripheral blood samples (roughly 41 ophthalmopathy, about 74 hyperthyroidism and 17 progressor patients) is reported in the paper. Once sampling was done, hyperthyroidism patients were given methimazole at a starting dose of 30 mg daily, whereas ophthalmopathy patients were given high-dose intravenous methylprednisolone. To identify TCR V-J signatures that set the groups apart, the researchers used a discovery cohort of 90 to 100 patients, made up of about 44 with Graves' ophthalmopathy and about 59 with stable Graves' hyperthyroidism.

The germline ends are 19 bases apart after V is trimmed by 7 bases and J by 3 bases. The CDR3 sequence holds 14 residues, the cysteine and phenylalanine included. Here the CDR3 DNA is all that survives: 42 bases in frame from base 1. From the germline V gene (reference sequence), CDR1 is DFQATT and CDR2 is SNEGSKA. Graves' hyperthyroidism was defined as stable when no progression to ophthalmopathy occurred over 18 months of follow-up. The hyperthyroidism patients were between 18 and 65 years old and newly diagnosed, with a disease duration of less than 2 months. Any patient with an uncontrolled infection, another autoimmune disease, pregnancy or lactation was excluded. Clinical symptoms, serum thyroxine and TRAb, thyroid ultrasound, and orbital computed tomography formed the basis for the diagnoses. PBMCs were separated from roughly 10 ml of fresh peripheral blood using Ficoll-Paque density gradient centrifugation. Trizol reagent was used to extract total RNA, and RNA quality was then checked on an Agilent 2100 Bioanalyzer.

The research as a whole found: A 13 V-J signature model separated ophthalmopathy from stable hyperthyroidism, with around 88% sensitivity and 81.08% specificity in cross-validation and 80%/75% in testing. No statistical method was used to set the sample size in advance, and investigators knew the group allocation. Most expanded thyroid clonotypes (frequency above 0.001) were also detected in blood, a finding suggesting that blood repertoires may reflect thyroid immune responses. In validation, the model predicted progression to ophthalmopathy with 65% to 71% sensitivity and approximately 78% specificity, a median of 6.5 months before onset.

A note on this clonotype: Which antigen it targets is not known. Base-call qualities are not available, and no considerably larger clone is one nucleotide away.

Amplification of TCR beta CDR3 regions was carried out from RNA transcripts. The TCR CDR3 was subjected to a first round of RT-PCR using the HTBI primer set and the Qiagen OneStep RT-PCR kit. Libraries were constructed in a second round of multiplex PCR, after which size selection and purification were carried out. Libraries were sequenced paired-end with 100 bp reads on an Illumina HiSeq2000. Concerning the study's data processing: SOAPnuke was used to process the raw data, removing reads that contained adapters or uncalled bases, had a mean Phred below 15, or lacked an exact match to the constant primer or identifier. COPE v1.2.5 was used to merge high-quality paired reads, and clonotypes were defined as unique nucleotide sequences. MiTCR v1.1 was used to align the clonotypes against IMGT TRBV, TRBD and TRBJ reference segments. Only V-J combinations with frequency above 0.0001, covering about 99% of repertoires, were analysed. A TCS score was defined as the ratio between F50 (clonal expansion) and ExV (chaos), using BLOSUM62-based TCRdist between CDR3 peptides within each V-J. Welch's t-statistics and random forest reduced some 510 V-J features to 10 to 15, which were used in a naive Bayes classifier (R e1071). In TCRdb, the public reads were trimmed at Q25 with fastp and aligned with MiXCR, with productive beta chains retained. Each entry is one CDR3 protein sequence, shown with its most common DNA and genes. TCRdb's processing, not the authors', yielded these V and J calls. The sample records a few hundred thousand distinct CDR3 sequences, 12% to 15% of which are singletons. The ten most abundant clones make up 5.3% of the sample.

This receptor was obtained from a woman between 18 and 29 years old with Graves' hyperthyroidism. In this chain, TRBV20-1 is recombined with TRBJ2-7, with no reliable assignment of the D segment. The sample comprised blood. CDR3 region: CSGLPRSAFYEQYF. The DNA is as follows: TGCAGTGGTCTACCCCGATCCGCCTTCTACGAGCAGTACTTC.